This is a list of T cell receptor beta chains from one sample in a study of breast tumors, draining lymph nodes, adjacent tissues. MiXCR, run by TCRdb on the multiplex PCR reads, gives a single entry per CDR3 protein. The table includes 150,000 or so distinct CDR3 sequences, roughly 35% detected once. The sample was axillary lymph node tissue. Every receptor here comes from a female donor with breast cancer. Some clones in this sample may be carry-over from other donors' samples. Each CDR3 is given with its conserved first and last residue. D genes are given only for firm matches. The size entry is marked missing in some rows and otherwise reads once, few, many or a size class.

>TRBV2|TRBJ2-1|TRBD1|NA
CASSYDRGGYNEQFF
TGTGCCAGCAGTTACGACAGGGGGGGGTACAATGAGCAGTTCTTC
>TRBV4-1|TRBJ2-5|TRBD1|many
CASSQDLDRVGQETQYF
TGCGCCAGCAGCCAAGATTTGGACAGGGTAGGGCAAGAGACCCAGTACTTC
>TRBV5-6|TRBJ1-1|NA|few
CASSLPLRSTEAFF
TGTGCCAGCAGCTTGCCCCTGCGGAGCACTGAAGCTTTCTTT
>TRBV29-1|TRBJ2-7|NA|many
CSVPGRRGPYEQYF
TGCAGCGTTCCGGGACGCCGAGGCCCGTACGAGCAGTACTTC
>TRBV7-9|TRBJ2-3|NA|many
CASHNSRDGARDTQYF
TGTGCCAGCCACAATTCCCGGGACGGGGCTCGAGATACGCAGTATTTT
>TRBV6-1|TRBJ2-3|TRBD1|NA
CASSSGQGNPTDTQYF
TGTGCCAGCAGCTCAGGACAGGGGAACCCCACAGATACGCAGTATTTT
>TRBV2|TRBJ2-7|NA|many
CASSATSYEQYF
TGTGCCAGCAGTGCCACCTCCTACGAGCAGTACTTC
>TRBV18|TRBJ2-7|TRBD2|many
CASSPLVLGAGGSYEQYF
TGTGCCAGCTCACCCCTCGTTCTGGGGGCGGGGGGCTCCTACGAGCAGTACTTC
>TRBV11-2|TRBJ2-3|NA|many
CASSLVGGQADTQYF
TGTGCCAGCAGCTTAGTGGGGGGGCAGGCAGATACGCAGTATTTT
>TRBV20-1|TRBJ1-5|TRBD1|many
CSAVTGVKPQHF
TGCAGTGCTGTAACAGGGGTAAAGCCCCAGCATTTT
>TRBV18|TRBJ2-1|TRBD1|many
CASRTGGEGNNEQFF
TGTGCCAGCCGGACAGGGGGCGAGGGCAACAATGAGCAGTTCTTC
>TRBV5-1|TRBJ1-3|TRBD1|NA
CATNWRAGTGGNTIYF
TGCGCCACCAACTGGCGGGCCGGGACAGGTGGAAACACCATATATTTT
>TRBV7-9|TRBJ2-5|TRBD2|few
CASSQPSGSGSLEPQYF
TGTGCCAGCAGCCAACCTTCGGGTAGCGGGAGTCTAGAGCCCCAGTACTTC
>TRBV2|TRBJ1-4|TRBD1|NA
CASSARTGGYNEKLFF
TGTGCCAGCAGTGCCAGGACAGGGGGCTACAATGAAAAACTGTTTTTT
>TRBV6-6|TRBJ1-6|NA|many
CASSQMTGLGSPLHF
TGTGCCAGCAGTCAAATGACAGGTTTGGGGTCACCCCTCCACTTT
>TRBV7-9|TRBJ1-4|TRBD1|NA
CVSSFQTGNEELFF
TGTGTCAGCAGCTTCCAGACAGGGAATGAAGAACTGTTTTTT
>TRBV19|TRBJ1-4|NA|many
CASSKAREEKLFF
TGTGCCAGTAGTAAGGCCCGAGAGGAAAAACTGTTTTTT
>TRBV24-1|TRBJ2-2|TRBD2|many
CATSPLAGGPGELFF
TGTGCCACCTCGCCCCTAGCGGGAGGGCCCGGGGAGCTGTTTTTT
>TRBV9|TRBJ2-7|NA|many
CASSGDPNEQYF
TGTGCCAGCAGCGGGGACCCCAACGAGCAGTACTTC
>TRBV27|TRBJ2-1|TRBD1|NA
CASSSTGLTYNEQFF
TGTGCCAGCAGTTCGACAGGGCTTACCTACAATGAGCAGTTCTTC
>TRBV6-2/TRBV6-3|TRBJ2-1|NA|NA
CASSPTSRSYNEQFF
TGTGCCAGCAGTCCTACTAGCAGGTCTTACAATGAGCAGTTCTTC
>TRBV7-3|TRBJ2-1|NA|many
CASSPGEGYNEQFF
TGTGCCAGCAGCCCAGGGGAAGGCTACAATGAGCAGTTCTTC
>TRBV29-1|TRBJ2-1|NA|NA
CSVRPSSYNEQFF
TGCAGCGTAAGGCCAAGCTCCTACAATGAGCAGTTCTTC
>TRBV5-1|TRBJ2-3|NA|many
CASSLEGFGDTQYF
TGCGCCAGCAGCTTGGAGGGATTCGGGGATACGCAGTATTTT
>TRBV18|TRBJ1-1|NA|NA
CASSPRTTGSASEAFF
TGTGCCAGCTCACCGAGAACGACAGGATCGGCCTCTGAAGCTTTCTTT
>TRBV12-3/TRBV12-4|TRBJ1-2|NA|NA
CASSLQEAGGYTF
TGTGCCAGCAGCCTCCAGGAGGCCGGTGGCTACACCTTC
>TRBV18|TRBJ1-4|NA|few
CASSLKIQGTLATNEKLFF
TGTGCCAGCTCACTAAAGATACAGGGTACCCTTGCAACTAATGAAAAACTGTTTTTT
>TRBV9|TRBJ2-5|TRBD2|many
CASSEALGLAGDETQYF
TGTGCCAGCAGCGAAGCCCTGGGACTAGCGGGGGATGAGACCCAGTACTTC
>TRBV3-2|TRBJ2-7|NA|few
CASSQDWGYQRGSSYEQYF
TGTGCCAGCAGCCAAGATTGGGGGTACCAGCGGGGAAGCTCCTACGAGCAGTACTTC
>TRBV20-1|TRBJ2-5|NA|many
CSAQEGALDQETQYF
TGCAGTGCACAGGAGGGGGCGCTAGACCAAGAGACCCAGTACTTC
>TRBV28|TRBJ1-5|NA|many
CASSLGGLRNQPQHF
TGTGCCAGCAGTTTGGGGGGCCTACGCAATCAGCCCCAGCATTTT
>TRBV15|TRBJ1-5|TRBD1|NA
CATSRFGRDRGIQPQHF
TGTGCCACCAGCCGTTTCGGACGGGACAGGGGGATTCAGCCCCAGCATTTT
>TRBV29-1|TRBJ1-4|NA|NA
CSVEDSPIQGEKLFF
TGCAGCGTTGAAGATAGTCCTATACAGGGTGAAAAGCTGTTTTTT
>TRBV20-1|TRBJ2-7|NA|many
CSAPDTLYEQYF
TGCAGTGCCCCGGACACTCTGTACGAGCAGTACTTC
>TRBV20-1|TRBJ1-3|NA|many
CSARGWRNTIYF
TGCAGTGCTAGAGGATGGAGAAACACCATATATTTT
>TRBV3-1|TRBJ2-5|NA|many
CASSQASSLETQYF
TGTGCCAGCAGCCAAGCGAGTTCCCTGGAGACCCAGTACTTC
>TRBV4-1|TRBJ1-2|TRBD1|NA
CASSQDGPFGGRDSEYGYTF
TGCGCCAGCAGCCAAGATGGTCCATTCGGGGGCAGGGACAGTGAATATGGCTACACCTTC
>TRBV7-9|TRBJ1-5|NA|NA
CASAGGTDTQHF
TGTGCCTCGGCGGGGGGAACAGATACGCAGCATTTT
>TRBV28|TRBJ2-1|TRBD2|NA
CASSFQRGGYNEQFF
TGTGCCAGCAGTTTCCAGCGGGGGGGTTACAATGAGCAGTTCTTC
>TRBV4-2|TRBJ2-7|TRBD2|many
CASSQELRGSTSRSYEQYF
TGTGCCAGCAGCCAAGAATTAAGGGGATCGACTAGCCGCTCCTACGAGCAGTACTTC
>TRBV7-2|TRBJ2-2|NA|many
CASSSSGVGGELFF
TGTGCCAGCAGCTCAAGTGGTGTGGGCGGGGAGCTGTTTTTT
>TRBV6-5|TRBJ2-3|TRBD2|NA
CASTSGGDTQYF
TGTGCCAGCACTAGCGGGGGGGATACGCAGTATTTT
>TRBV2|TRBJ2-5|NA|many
CASREGTLAQETQYF
TGTGCCAGCAGGGAGGGGACTCTAGCACAAGAGACCCAGTACTTC
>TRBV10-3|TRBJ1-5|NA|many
CAISESEYQPQHF
TGTGCCATCAGTGAGTCCGAGTATCAGCCCCAGCATTTT
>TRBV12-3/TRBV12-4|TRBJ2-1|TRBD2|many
CASRRAGGSNEQFF
TGTGCCAGCAGGAGAGCGGGAGGGAGTAATGAGCAGTTCTTC
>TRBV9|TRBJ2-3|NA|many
CASSVRPSTDTQYF
TGTGCCAGCAGCGTTCGGCCCAGCACAGATACGCAGTATTTT
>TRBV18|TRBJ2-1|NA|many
CASSPDWSSYNEQFF
TGTGCCAGCTCACCTGACTGGAGCTCCTACAATGAGCAGTTCTTC
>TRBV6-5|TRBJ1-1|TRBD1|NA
CASSSQGRSTEAFF
TGTGCCAGCAGTTCACAGGGGAGGAGCACTGAAGCTTTCTTT
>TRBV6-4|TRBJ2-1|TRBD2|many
CASSPSSGGSYNEQFF
TGTGCCAGCAGTCCCTCTAGCGGGGGATCCTACAATGAGCAGTTCTTC
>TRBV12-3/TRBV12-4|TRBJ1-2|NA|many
CASSFRSGGAGGYTF
TGTGCCAGCAGTTTCCGTTCGGGGGGCGCGGGTGGCTACACCTTC
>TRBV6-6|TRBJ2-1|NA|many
CASSFTRPEWDEQFF
TGTGCCAGCAGTTTTACCCGGCCGGAGTGGGATGAGCAGTTCTTC